One and the same sample provided the 10 T cell receptor beta chains below, sequenced in a study of blood T cell repertoires in COVID-19. The data were produced by immunoSEQ multiplex PCR, yet TCRdb's version contains in-frame clones alone and is incomplete. Here the sample spans approximately 330,000 clones, about 91% being singletons. Source material: peripheral blood. Every receptor here comes from a man aged 25-40 years with COVID-19, enrolled during active disease.

This rearrangement joins TRBV6-2 or TRBV6-3 to TRBJ2-5; D is unclear. Trimming shortened V by 5 bases and J by 3 bases, and 4 bases separated the two germline ends. The CDR3 length is 11 residues. Looked up from germline, CDR1 is MNHEY and CDR2 is SVGEGT. The CDR3 loop is CASSQKETQYF. CDR3 sequence (DNA): TGTGCCAGCAGTCAAAAAGAGACCCAGTACTTC.

This rearrangement joins TRBV5-6 to TRBJ2-3; D unclear. Germline V lookup: CDR1 SGHDT, CDR2 YYEEEE. V dropped 2 bases and J dropped 0 bases, with 10 bases sitting between them. The CDR3 sequence is 15 residues long. The DNA of the CDR3 is TGTGCCAGCAGCTTAGTTTTGACTAGCACAGATACGCAGTATTTT. Translated, it gives CASSLVLTSTDTQYF.

The chain combines TRBV6-6 with TRBJ2-1; 14 bases fit TRBD2. V lost 5 bases and J lost 7; bases outside the gene matches: 7. The CDR3 contains 16 residues. Germline V CDR1 and CDR2: MNHNY, SVGAGI (reference sequence). CDR3: CASSPGLAGGGNEQFF. CDR3 sequence (DNA): TGTGCCAGCAGTCCCGGACTAGCGGGGGGCGGAAATGAGCAGTTCTTC.

V gene TRBV5-1 combines with J gene TRBJ1-4; no reliable D call. This CDR3 is 15 amino acids long. Per the germline V gene, CDR1 is SGHRS and CDR2 is YFSETQ. V lost 6 bases and J lost 3, with 15 bases in between. The CDR3 region is CASTYGEAPNEKLFF. The CDR3 nucleotides read TGCGCCAGCACCTACGGGGAAGCACCTAATGAAAAACTGTTTTTT.

CDR3 region: CATSRDFLFNEQFF. CDR3 coding DNA: TGTGCCACCAGCAGGGACTTCCTATTTAATGAGCAGTTCTTC. The rearrangement links TRBV15 to TRBJ2-1, with a tentative D call TRBD2 (5 bases). The CDR3 contains 14 residues. The V and J ends lost 3 bases and 7 bases respectively, with 13 bases between them. Looked up from germline, CDR1 is LNHNV and CDR2 is YYDKDF (reference sequence).

The chain is built from TRBV4-1 and TRBJ2-7; no clear D gene. The germline V and J ends were trimmed by 0 bases and 0 bases, with 9 bases remaining between them. The V gene's germline CDR1 is MGHRA and CDR2 YSYEKL. The CDR3 sequence is 15 residues long. The CDR3, as DNA: TGCGCCAGCAGCCAAGATATCCGTAGCTCCTACGAGCAGTACTTC. Translated: CASSQDIRSSYEQYF.

The V and J genes are TRBV5-4 and TRBJ2-2; TRBD1 matches 9 bases. The CDR3 is 17 residues long. Germline CDR1 is SGHNT and CDR2 is YYREEE (reference sequence). V shed 0 bases and J 6 bases; nucleotides not matched to a gene: 9. The CDR3 here is CASSLGAGTGWAGELFF. The CDR3 DNA sequence: TGTGCCAGCAGCTTGGGCGCCGGGACAGGGTGGGCCGGGGAGCTGTTTTTT.

The genes are TRBV5-6 and TRBJ1-2; 8 nucleotides line up with TRBD1. V shed 8 bases, J shed 4 bases, and the junction held 7 bases outside the gene matches. Germline loops: CDR1 SGHDT, CDR2 YYEEEE. This CDR3 comprises 13 residues. The CDR3 here is CASWDRSFYGYTF. The CDR3 DNA reads TGTGCCAGTTGGGACAGGTCCTTCTATGGCTACACCTTC.

In its sample, this clone was seen once. V and J are TRBV6-5 and TRBJ1-3; 9 bases map to TRBD1. The V segment lost 6 bases and the J segment 5 bases; nucleotides outside the gene matches: 8. CDR3 length: 15 residues. The germline gives CDR1 MNHEY, CDR2 SVGAGI. The CDR3 region is CASSTPGQGRNTIYF. CDR3 DNA sequence: TGTGCCAGCAGCACCCCTGGACAGGGGAGAAACACCATATATTTT.

The chain carries TRBV4-3 and TRBJ2-3; TRBD2 is a possible D gene (6 bases). Trimming removed 0 bases from V and 2 bases from J, with 9 bases in between. Germline CDR1 and CDR2: LGHNA and YSLEER. This CDR3 is built from 15 residues. CDR3 amino acids: CASSQDASVTDTQYF. CDR3 DNA: TGCGCCAGCAGCCAAGACGCTAGCGTCACAGATACGCAGTATTTT.